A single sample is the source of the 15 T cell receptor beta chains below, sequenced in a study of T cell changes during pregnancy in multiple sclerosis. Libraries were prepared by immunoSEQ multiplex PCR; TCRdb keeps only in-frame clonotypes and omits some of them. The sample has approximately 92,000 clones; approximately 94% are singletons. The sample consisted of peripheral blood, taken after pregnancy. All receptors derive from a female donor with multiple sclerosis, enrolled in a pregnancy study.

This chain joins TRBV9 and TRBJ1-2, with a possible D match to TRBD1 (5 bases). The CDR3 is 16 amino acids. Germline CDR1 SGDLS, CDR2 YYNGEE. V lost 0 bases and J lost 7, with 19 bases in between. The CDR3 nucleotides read TGTGCCAGCAGCGTAGAAGGGAGGGCAGGGCGGGCTGGCTACACCTTC. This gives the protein CASSVEGRAGRAGYTF.

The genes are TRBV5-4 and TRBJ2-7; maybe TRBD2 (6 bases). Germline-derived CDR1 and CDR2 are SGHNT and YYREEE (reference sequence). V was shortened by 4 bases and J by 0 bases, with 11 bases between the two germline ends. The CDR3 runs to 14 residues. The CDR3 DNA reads TGTGCCAGCAGCGGTAGCGGATCCTCCTACGAGCAGTACTTC. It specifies CASSGSGSSYEQYF.

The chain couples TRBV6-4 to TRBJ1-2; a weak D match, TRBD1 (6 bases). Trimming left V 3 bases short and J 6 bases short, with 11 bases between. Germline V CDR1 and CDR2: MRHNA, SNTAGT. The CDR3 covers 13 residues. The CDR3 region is CASSEWQGNGYTF. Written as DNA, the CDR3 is TGTGCCAGCAGTGAGTGGCAGGGGAATGGCTACACCTTC.

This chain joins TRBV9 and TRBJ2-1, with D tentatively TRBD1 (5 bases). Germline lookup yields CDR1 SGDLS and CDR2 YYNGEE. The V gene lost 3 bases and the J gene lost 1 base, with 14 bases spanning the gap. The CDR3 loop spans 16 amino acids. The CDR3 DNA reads TGTGCCAGCAGCGCGAAGGGGCTAGAGTCCTACAATGAGCAGTTCTTC. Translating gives CASSAKGLESYNEQFF.

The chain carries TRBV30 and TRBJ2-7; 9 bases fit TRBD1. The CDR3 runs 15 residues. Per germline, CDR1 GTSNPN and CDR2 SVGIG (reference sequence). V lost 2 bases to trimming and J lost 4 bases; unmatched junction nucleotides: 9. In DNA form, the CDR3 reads TGTGCCTGGAGTATTCCGGGACAGGGAGCTTACGAGCAGTACTTC. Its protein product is CAWSIPGQGAYEQYF.

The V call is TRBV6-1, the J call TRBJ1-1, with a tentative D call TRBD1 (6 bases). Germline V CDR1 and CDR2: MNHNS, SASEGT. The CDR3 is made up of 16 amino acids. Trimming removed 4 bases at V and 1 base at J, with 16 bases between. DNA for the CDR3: TGTGCCAGCAGTGCCAGGACAGAAATATCGAACACTGAAGCTTTCTTT. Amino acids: CASSARTEISNTEAFF.

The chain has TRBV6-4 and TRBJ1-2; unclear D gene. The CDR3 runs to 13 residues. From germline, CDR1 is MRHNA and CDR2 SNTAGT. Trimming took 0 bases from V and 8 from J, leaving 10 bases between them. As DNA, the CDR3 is TGTGCCAGCAGTGACTCCACTCTTCGGGGCTACACCTTC. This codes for CASSDSTLRGYTF.

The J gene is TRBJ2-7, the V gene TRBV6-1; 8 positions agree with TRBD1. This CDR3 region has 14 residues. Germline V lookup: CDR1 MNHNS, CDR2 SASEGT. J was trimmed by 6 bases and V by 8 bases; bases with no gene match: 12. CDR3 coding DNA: TGTGCCAGCGCGTGGGAACAGGGGGTAAGCGAGCAGTACTTC. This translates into CASAWEQGVSEQYF.

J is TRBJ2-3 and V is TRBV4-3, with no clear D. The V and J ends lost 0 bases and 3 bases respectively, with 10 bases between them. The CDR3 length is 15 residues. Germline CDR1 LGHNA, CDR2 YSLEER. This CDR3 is CASSQDLGATDTQYF. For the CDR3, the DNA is TGCGCCAGCAGCCAAGATTTAGGAGCGACAGATACGCAGTATTTT.

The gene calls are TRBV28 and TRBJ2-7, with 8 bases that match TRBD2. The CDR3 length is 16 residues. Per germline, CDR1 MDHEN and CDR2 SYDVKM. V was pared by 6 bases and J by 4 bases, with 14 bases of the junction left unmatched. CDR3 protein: CASSPTMSGSSYEQYF. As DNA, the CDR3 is TGTGCCAGCAGCCCTACGATGAGCGGGAGTTCGTACGAGCAGTACTTC.

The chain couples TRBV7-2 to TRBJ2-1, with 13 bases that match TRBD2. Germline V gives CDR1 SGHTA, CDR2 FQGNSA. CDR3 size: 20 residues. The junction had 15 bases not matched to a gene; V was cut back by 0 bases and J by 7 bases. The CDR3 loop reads CASSLAEGGGTSGKWNEQFF. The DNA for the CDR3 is TGTGCCAGCAGCTTAGCTGAAGGGGGGGGGACTAGCGGGAAGTGGAATGAGCAGTTCTTC.

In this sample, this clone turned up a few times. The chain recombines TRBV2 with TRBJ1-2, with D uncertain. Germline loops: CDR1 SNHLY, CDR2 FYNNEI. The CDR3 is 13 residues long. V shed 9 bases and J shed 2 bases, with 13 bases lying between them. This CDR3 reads CARLGVQNYGYTF. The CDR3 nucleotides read TGTGCCAGGTTGGGTGTACAGAACTATGGCTACACCTTC.

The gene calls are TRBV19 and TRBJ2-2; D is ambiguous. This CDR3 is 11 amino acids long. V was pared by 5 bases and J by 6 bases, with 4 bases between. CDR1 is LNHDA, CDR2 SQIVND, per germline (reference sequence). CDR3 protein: CASSSAGELFF. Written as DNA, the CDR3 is TGTGCCAGTAGTTCTGCCGGGGAGCTGTTTTTT.

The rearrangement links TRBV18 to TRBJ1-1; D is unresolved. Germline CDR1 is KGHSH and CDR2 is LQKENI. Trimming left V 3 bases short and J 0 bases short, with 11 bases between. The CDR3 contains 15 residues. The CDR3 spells CASSPGGQMNTEAFF. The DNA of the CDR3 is TGTGCCAGCTCACCGGGAGGGCAGATGAACACTGAAGCTTTCTTT.

CDR3 in DNA: TGTGCTAGTGGTTTGGTACTAGGTCGGAGCGGGACTAGCACAGATACGCAGTATTTT. Protein product: CASGLVLGRSGTSTDTQYF. The chain uses TRBV12-5 and TRBJ2-3; 7 bases map to TRBD2. Trimming cost V 0 bases and J 0 bases; bases outside gene matches: 12. Per the germline V gene, CDR1 is LGHNT and CDR2 is FRNRAP. CDR3 length equals 19 residues.